This is a list of T cell receptor beta chains from one sample in a study of blood T cell repertoires in COVID-19. Repertoires were generated with immunoSEQ multiplex PCR, while TCRdb's copy carries only in-frame clones and drops some. The sample lists about 90,000 clones; 70% to 85% were seen once. The sample comprised peripheral blood. The receptors derive from an older man with acute or convalescent COVID-19. The CDR3 runs from the conserved cysteine through the conserved F or W. The order of the fields is J gene, V gene, clone size, D gene, CDR3 DNA, CDR3 protein. D genes are given only for firm matches. Size is stated for part of the rows, as once, few or many counts, or as a class when the clone is expanded.

J gene: TRBJ2-7; V gene: TRBV7-9; clone size: -; D gene: -; CDR3 DNA: TGTGCCAGCAGCCGCGGATGGGATTTGGGGGCCCCCTACCCGGAGCAGTACTTC; CDR3 protein: CASSRGWDLGAPYPEQYF
J gene: TRBJ2-2; V gene: TRBV6-5; clone size: -; D gene: TRBD1; CDR3 DNA: TGTGCCAGCAGTTACTCGAAGGGACAGGGGCCCGGGGAGCTGTTTTTT; CDR3 protein: CASSYSKGQGPGELFF
J gene: TRBJ2-7; V gene: TRBV5-1; clone size: few; D gene: -; CDR3 DNA: TGCGCCAGCAGCACTACGATACCCTATGGGGAGCAGTACTTC; CDR3 protein: CASSTTIPYGEQYF
J gene: TRBJ2-1; V gene: TRBV5-8; clone size: -; D gene: TRBD2; CDR3 DNA: TGTGCCAGCAGCTCGTACGGGGGGGCCCGCTCCTACAATGAGCAGTTCTTC; CDR3 protein: CASSSYGGARSYNEQFF
J gene: TRBJ2-1; V gene: TRBV28; clone size: -; D gene: TRBD1; CDR3 DNA: TGTGCCAGCAGTTCGCCGGGACAGGGGGCAGCGTACAATGAGCAGTTCTTC; CDR3 protein: CASSSPGQGAAYNEQFF
J gene: TRBJ2-2; V gene: TRBV6-5; clone size: once; D gene: -; CDR3 DNA: TGTGCCAGCCGGGGGGACACCTCCACCGGGGAGCTGTTTTTT; CDR3 protein: CASRGDTSTGELFF
J gene: TRBJ1-2; V gene: TRBV14; clone size: -; D gene: -; CDR3 DNA: TGTGCCAGCAGCCAAGGTAGCCTTAACTATGGCTACACCTTC; CDR3 protein: CASSQGSLNYGYTF
J gene: TRBJ2-1; V gene: TRBV7-8; clone size: few; D gene: -; CDR3 DNA: TGTGCCAGCAGCCCGCCACTTAGCTCCTACAATGAGCAGTTCTTC; CDR3 protein: CASSPPLSSYNEQFF
J gene: TRBJ1-2; V gene: TRBV28; clone size: once; D gene: TRBD1; CDR3 DNA: TGTGCCAGCAGTTTGGGAGGAGTAGGGGGCCTCTATGGCTACACCTTC; CDR3 protein: CASSLGGVGGLYGYTF
J gene: TRBJ2-1; V gene: TRBV6-1; clone size: -; D gene: -; CDR3 DNA: TGTGCCAGCAGTACGGGACTGGGGATCTACAATGAGCAGTTCTTC; CDR3 protein: CASSTGLGIYNEQFF
J gene: TRBJ1-2; V gene: TRBV5-1; clone size: -; D gene: -; CDR3 DNA: TGCGCCAGCAGCTTGCTCCGCCCGGATGGCTACACCTTC; CDR3 protein: CASSLLRPDGYTF
J gene: TRBJ1-1; V gene: TRBV30; clone size: -; D gene: -; CDR3 DNA: TGTGCCTGGAGTTACGGGCCAGGGGAAGAAGCTTTCTTT; CDR3 protein: CAWSYGPGEEAFF
J gene: TRBJ2-5; V gene: TRBV10-3; clone size: -; D gene: TRBD1; CDR3 DNA: TGTGCCATCAGTGAGGGAGACAGGGCTCAAGAGACCCAGTACTTC; CDR3 protein: CAISEGDRAQETQYF
J gene: TRBJ1-6; V gene: TRBV12-3/TRBV12-4; clone size: -; D gene: -; CDR3 DNA: TGTGCCAGCAGTTTGTCGCAGGGCTCACCCCTCCACTTT; CDR3 protein: CASSLSQGSPLHF
J gene: TRBJ2-3; V gene: TRBV7-3; clone size: -; D gene: -; CDR3 DNA: TGTGCCAGCAGCTTAGGGAATAGCGGTAGCACAGATACGCAGTATTTT; CDR3 protein: CASSLGNSGSTDTQYF
J gene: TRBJ2-3; V gene: TRBV30; clone size: once; D gene: -; CDR3 DNA: TGTGCCTGGAGTGTGGAATCTGCGGAGTCAGATACGCAGTATTTT; CDR3 protein: CAWSVESAESDTQYF
J gene: TRBJ2-3; V gene: TRBV5-1; clone size: -; D gene: TRBD2; CDR3 DNA: TGCGCCAGCAGCTTTACGGCGGGGGTGACAGATACGCAGTATTTT; CDR3 protein: CASSFTAGVTDTQYF
J gene: TRBJ1-1; V gene: TRBV19; clone size: -; D gene: -; CDR3 DNA: TGTGCCAGTAGTATCTATGAGGGAATGAACACTGAAGCTTTCTTT; CDR3 protein: CASSIYEGMNTEAFF
J gene: TRBJ2-7; V gene: TRBV28; clone size: -; D gene: TRBD2; CDR3 DNA: TGTGCCAGCATGGTAGCGGGAGCGGCCTACGAGCAGTACTTC; CDR3 protein: CASMVAGAAYEQYF
J gene: TRBJ1-5; V gene: TRBV29-1; clone size: -; D gene: TRBD1; CDR3 DNA: TGCAGCGTTCGGGACAGGGTAGATCAGCCCCAGCATTTT; CDR3 protein: CSVRDRVDQPQHF
J gene: TRBJ1-1; V gene: TRBV7-2; clone size: few; D gene: -; CDR3 DNA: TGTGCCAGCAGCTTTGCAGGGCTGAACACTGAAGCTTTCTTT; CDR3 protein: CASSFAGLNTEAFF
J gene: TRBJ1-1; V gene: TRBV6-4; clone size: few; D gene: -; CDR3 DNA: TGTGCCAGCAGTGACTTCCTTAACCATAGGACTGATAGTAACATGAACACTGAAGCTTTCTTT; CDR3 protein: CASSDFLNHRTDSNMNTEAFF
J gene: TRBJ2-3; V gene: TRBV10-2; clone size: -; D gene: -; CDR3 DNA: TGCGCCAGCAGGGGACACCTCGGGGGGAACACAGATACGCAGTATTTT; CDR3 protein: CASRGHLGGNTDTQYF
J gene: TRBJ2-1; V gene: TRBV5-1; clone size: -; D gene: -; CDR3 DNA: TGCGCCAGCAGCTTGGGGGCTTACAATGAGCAGTTCTTC; CDR3 protein: CASSLGAYNEQFF
J gene: TRBJ1-5; V gene: TRBV5-1; clone size: -; D gene: -; CDR3 DNA: TGCGCCAGCAGCCCTTCCCCAGGGAGCAATCAGCCCCAGCATTTT; CDR3 protein: CASSPSPGSNQPQHF
J gene: TRBJ1-2; V gene: TRBV28; clone size: -; D gene: TRBD1; CDR3 DNA: TGTGCCAGCAGTGCATTACAGGGGGTGAGGGGCTACACCTTC; CDR3 protein: CASSALQGVRGYTF
J gene: TRBJ2-1; V gene: TRBV9; clone size: -; D gene: TRBD2; CDR3 DNA: TGTGCCAGCAGCGAGAGCCCTAGCGGGAGCGATGAGCAGTTCTTC; CDR3 protein: CASSESPSGSDEQFF
J gene: TRBJ2-7; V gene: TRBV18; clone size: -; D gene: -; CDR3 DNA: TGTGCCAGCTCACCACCGCGACAGACCTACGAGCAGTACTTC; CDR3 protein: CASSPPRQTYEQYF
J gene: TRBJ2-5; V gene: TRBV5-6; clone size: -; D gene: TRBD2; CDR3 DNA: TGTGCCAGCAGCTTGTTAGCGGGAGGAGGGGAGAGCCAAGAGACCCAGTACTTC; CDR3 protein: CASSLLAGGGESQETQYF
J gene: TRBJ1-2; V gene: TRBV29-1; clone size: many; D gene: TRBD1; CDR3 DNA: TGCAGCGTTGAAGATCGACCCGGGACAGAGAACTTC; CDR3 protein: CSVEDRPGTENF
J gene: TRBJ2-7; V gene: TRBV6-5; clone size: -; D gene: TRBD1; CDR3 DNA: TGTGCCAGCAGAGGACAGGCCACCTACGAGCAGTACTTC; CDR3 protein: CASRGQATYEQYF
J gene: TRBJ1-2; V gene: TRBV7-9; clone size: -; D gene: -; CDR3 DNA: TGTGCCAGCAGCCCGCCGGAGTCCCCTAACTATGGCTACACCTTC; CDR3 protein: CASSPPESPNYGYTF
J gene: TRBJ2-1; V gene: TRBV4-1; clone size: -; D gene: -; CDR3 DNA: TGCGCCAGCAGCCAAGAGGTGTCAGGGAATGAGCAGTTCTTC; CDR3 protein: CASSQEVSGNEQFF
J gene: TRBJ1-1; V gene: TRBV27; clone size: -; D gene: -; CDR3 DNA: TGTGCCAGCAACTTTCGGGGGTTGAATACTGAAGCTTTCTTT; CDR3 protein: CASNFRGLNTEAFF
J gene: TRBJ2-3; V gene: TRBV5-4; clone size: few; D gene: TRBD2; CDR3 DNA: TGTGCCAGCAGCGCCCGTAGCGGGTCTAGCACAGATACGCAGTATTTT; CDR3 protein: CASSARSGSSTDTQYF
J gene: TRBJ2-3; V gene: TRBV10-2; clone size: -; D gene: -; CDR3 DNA: TGCGCCAGCAGTGACTGGCGCACAGATACGCAGTATTTT; CDR3 protein: CASSDWRTDTQYF
J gene: TRBJ1-1; V gene: TRBV6-5; clone size: -; D gene: -; CDR3 DNA: TGTGCCACCTCCCGGGAGGGGCTGGGGACTGAAGCTTTCTTT; CDR3 protein: CATSREGLGTEAFF
J gene: TRBJ1-4; V gene: TRBV12-5; clone size: -; D gene: -; CDR3 DNA: TGTGCTAGTGGTTTGGGGAGGGAGGTATTTTTT; CDR3 protein: CASGLGREVFF
J gene: TRBJ2-1; V gene: TRBV11-2; clone size: -; D gene: TRBD2; CDR3 DNA: TGTGCCAGCAGCTTCCTTGCCGGGACTAGCGGCCGTGGGAATGAGCAGTTCTTC; CDR3 protein: CASSFLAGTSGRGNEQFF
J gene: TRBJ2-3; V gene: TRBV7-3; clone size: -; D gene: TRBD2; CDR3 DNA: TGTGCCAGCAGCTTAACAACGACTAGCGGTAGCACAGATACGCAGTATTTT; CDR3 protein: CASSLTTTSGSTDTQYF
J gene: TRBJ2-7; V gene: TRBV5-4; clone size: -; D gene: -; CDR3 DNA: TGTGCCAGCAGCTTGGGGACACCAAGGGGGGGAGAGCAGTACTTC; CDR3 protein: CASSLGTPRGGEQYF
J gene: TRBJ2-3; V gene: TRBV9; clone size: -; D gene: -; CDR3 DNA: TGTGCCAGCAGCGTAGATCCGGGAGCATCGAATACGCAGTATTTT; CDR3 protein: CASSVDPGASNTQYF
J gene: TRBJ1-1; V gene: TRBV19; clone size: -; D gene: TRBD1; CDR3 DNA: TGTGCCAGTAGTATCGGGTCGGACAGGCCCCTGATCCTCTTCTTT; CDR3 protein: CASSIGSDRPLILFF
J gene: TRBJ1-1; V gene: TRBV7-3; clone size: once; D gene: -; CDR3 DNA: TGTGCCAGCAGCTTACGAGCTTTCTTT; CDR3 protein: CASSLRAFF
J gene: TRBJ2-5; V gene: TRBV5-4; clone size: -; D gene: TRBD2; CDR3 DNA: TGTGCCAGCAGCTTGGGTCCAGCGGGGGGGCAAGAGACCCAGTACTTC; CDR3 protein: CASSLGPAGGQETQYF
J gene: TRBJ1-4; V gene: TRBV9; clone size: -; D gene: TRBD1; CDR3 DNA: TGTGCCAGCAGCCCCGGACAGGGACTTGAAAAACTGTTTTTT; CDR3 protein: CASSPGQGLEKLFF
J gene: TRBJ1-1; V gene: TRBV6-5; clone size: -; D gene: -; CDR3 DNA: TGTGCCAGCAGCTTCGGCAGGGAAGGAACTGAAGCTTTCTTT; CDR3 protein: CASSFGREGTEAFF